This TCR beta chain comes out of a study of Ad26.COV2.S vaccination and SARS-CoV-2 variants. Looking at the study overall: As a participant in COV1001, the donor was in the Ad26.COV2.S trial arm. Once or twice, 56 days apart, Ad26.COV2.S was delivered intramuscularly.

Germline CDR1 SGHTA, CDR2 FQGNSA. Trimming pared 2 bases from V and 1 base from J, leaving 8 bases between. CDR3 length equals 14 residues. Regarding treatment: some 20 received Ad26.COV2.S at low or high dose, single or two shots; roughly five received placebo; per-sample allocation not given. On day 63 after the first injection, vaccine and placebo recipients gave samples. The method was immunoSEQ multiplex PCR; TCRdb's version includes in-frame clones alone and lacks a portion of them. The repertoire holds about half a million clones, roughly nine tenths seen once, with 1.7% in the top ten. The rearrangement uses TRBV7-2 and TRBJ2-5; D remains ambiguous. The sample in question was peripheral blood, obtained in a trial of Ad26.COV2.S vaccine versus placebo. The receptor was derived from a person aged 18-60 years who received the Ad26.COV2.S COVID-19 vaccine or a placebo. CDR3 in amino acids: CASSLPVVQETQYF. The CDR3 DNA reads TGTGCCAGCAGCTTACCGGTGGTCCAAGAGACCCAGTACTTC.